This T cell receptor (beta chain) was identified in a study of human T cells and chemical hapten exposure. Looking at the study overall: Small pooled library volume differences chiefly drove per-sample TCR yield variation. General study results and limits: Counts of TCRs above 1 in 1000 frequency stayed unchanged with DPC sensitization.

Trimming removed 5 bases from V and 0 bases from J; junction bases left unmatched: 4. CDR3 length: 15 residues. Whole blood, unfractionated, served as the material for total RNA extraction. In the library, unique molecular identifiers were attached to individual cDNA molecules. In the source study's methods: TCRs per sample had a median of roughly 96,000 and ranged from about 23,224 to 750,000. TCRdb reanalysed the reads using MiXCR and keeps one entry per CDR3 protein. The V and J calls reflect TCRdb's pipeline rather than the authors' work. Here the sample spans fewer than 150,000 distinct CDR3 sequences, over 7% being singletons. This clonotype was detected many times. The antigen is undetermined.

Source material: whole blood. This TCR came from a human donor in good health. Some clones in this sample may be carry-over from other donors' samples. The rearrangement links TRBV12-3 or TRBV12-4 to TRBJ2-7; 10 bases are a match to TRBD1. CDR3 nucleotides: TGTGCCAGCAGTCCACGGACAGGGGGCTCCTACGAGCAGTACTTC. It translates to CASSPRTGGSYEQYF.